This TCR beta chain was profiled in a study of blood T cell repertoires in COVID-19. Per the study methods: Using reference gene primer amplification, nucleated cell counts were estimated. Assay: immunoSEQ multiplex PCR; the TCRdb copy retains only in-frame clones and omits some. V, J and clone size are taken as reported in that table, and D and trimming were inferred from the DNA itself. The profile shows around 130,000 clones, about 84% of them singletons. V lost 7 bases to trimming and J lost 1 base; unmatched junction nucleotides: 9. Germline CDR1 and CDR2: MNHEY and SVGAGI. The CDR3 is 15 amino acids.

The receptor's source is a woman aged 55-75 years with acute or convalescent COVID-19. Source material: peripheral blood. The chain carries TRBV6-5 and TRBJ2-7; 8 bases are shared with TRBD2. CDR3 coding DNA: TGTGCCAGCAACCGAAATAGCGGGGTTTCCTACGAGCAGTACTTC. Translating it yields CASNRNSGVSYEQYF.